The T cell receptor (beta chain) under discussion was sequenced for a study of shared clonotypes between healthy human individuals (dated by TCRdb to 2018 to 2021). Regarding the complete study: The cohort included a few men and a couple of women between 18 and 49 years of age. For each donor, three plates each were used for CD4 naive and CD4 memory, two plates were used for CD8 naive, and one plate was used for CD8 memory. Blood TCR repertoires of five healthy adults were deeply sequenced to estimate repertoire size and the extent of clonotype sharing between individuals. Different laboratories and diverse techniques were used to prepare libraries and sequence TCR repertoires, to increase sequencing depth and limit assay-specific biases. Per donor, leukapheresis produced somewhere between about 0.9 and 9 billion PBMCs. Summary of the overall study and its limitations: Based on pairwise subsampling, the degree of clonotype sharing among donors was expected to be affected by sequencing depth. Compared with non-shared clonotypes, clonotypes shared by all four sorted-subset donors had higher generation probabilities. Even with the large sequencing depth, rarefaction of the sorted-subset datasets indicated that sequencing was incomplete. The small number of donors limited the genetic and exposure-history diversity represented. Only blood was sampled, and tissue TCR repertoires likely differ from those in blood. Across a few donors, roughly 5% of naive CD4, 3.5% of naive CD8, under 2.5% of memory CD4, and roughly 0.4% of memory CD8 clonotypes were shared. Estimated clonotype richness was generally larger for naive than for memory subsets.

In the case of this clone: There is no known antigen for this receptor. The record has no base qualities; no much larger clone is one base away.

The CDR3 spans 15 residues, from the cysteine through the phenylalanine. The CDR3 DNA has 45 bases and is translated from base 1. CDR1 and CDR2 were assigned from the germline V gene as SGHTA and FQGNSA. V lost 5 bases and J lost 3 bases; the stretch between them is 16 bases long. TCR CDR3 regions were amplified from genomic DNA by multiplex PCR using the deep immunoSEQ assay. Extracted genomic DNA from each cell subset was spread evenly across all wells of several immunoSEQ 96-well plates, with each plate serving as a replicate. For sorted subsets, each replicate PCR was loaded with 200 ng genomic DNA, equivalent to approximately 33,000 T cell genomes. Purified libraries were quantified with a Qubit 3.0 fluorometer, sized on a Bioanalyzer 2100, and re-quantified with the KAPA Library Quantification kit. A separate single-read 150-cycle Illumina NextSeq 550 flow cell was used to sequence each immunoSEQ 96-well plate. The original pipeline was this. Because the immunoSEQ output held only junctional sequences and lacked quality scores, the filtering could not match the filtering applied to full-length reads. To assign V/J genes and CDR3, sequences were annotated using PyIR, a Python wrapper for IgBLAST v1.9, with IMGT germline references. Reads were filtered out if the reads had weak V/J assignments (E-value above 1e-6), no CDR3, stop codons, out-of-frame junctions, or ambiguous translated residues. V3J clonotypes were defined as sequences sharing the same inferred V gene, J gene, and CDR3 amino acid sequence. Percentage overlap between repertoires was calculated by dividing the number of shared unique clonotypes by the size of the smaller repertoire. RTK rarefaction, the Chao1 estimator, and Recon v2.1 estimates of unobserved clonotypes were used to assess repertoire richness. OLGA was used to compute generation probabilities for all TCRbeta clonotypes that the gDNA method yielded from a few donors. As stored in TCRdb, this immuneACCESS dataset retains in-frame rearrangements with V and J assigned. A fraction of the clones does not appear; measured against another copy, unresolved V genes explain less than half of the discrepancy, and the remainder lacks a known reason. That table supplies the V and J calls and clone size; D and trimming were determined from the DNA. Within this sample are some 900,000 clones, with about three quarters of them counted one time only. Approximately 1.5% of the sample goes to the ten largest clones.

Healthy HIV-negative adults with no recently reported acute infections or vaccinations were included as donors. Every donor was a Caucasian adult living in Nashville, Tennessee, USA. Magnetic negative selection was used to enrich CD4+ T cells, after which naive cells were positively selected on CD45RA and the negative fraction became the memory subset. Blood was obtained by leukapheresis, after which PBMCs were separated by Ficoll-Histopaque density gradient centrifugation and cryopreserved in liquid nitrogen vapor phase. Purity and quantity of every magnetically sorted T cell population were checked by analytical flow cytometry. Genomic DNA was isolated from each sorted fraction and quantified by UV absorbance on a Nanodrop 2000c.

The sequence derives from a man between 18 and 35 years old in good health. Recombination linked TRBV7-2 to TRBJ2-5; there is no confident call for the D gene. Sequenced material: memory CD4+ T cells sorted from blood. What the cell subset or site label conveys for this sample: CD45RA-negative fraction. The sequenced DNA: TGTGCCAGCAGCCCCGGAGACGGTTTCAAAGAGACCCAGTACTTC. It is translated as CASSPGDGFKETQYF.